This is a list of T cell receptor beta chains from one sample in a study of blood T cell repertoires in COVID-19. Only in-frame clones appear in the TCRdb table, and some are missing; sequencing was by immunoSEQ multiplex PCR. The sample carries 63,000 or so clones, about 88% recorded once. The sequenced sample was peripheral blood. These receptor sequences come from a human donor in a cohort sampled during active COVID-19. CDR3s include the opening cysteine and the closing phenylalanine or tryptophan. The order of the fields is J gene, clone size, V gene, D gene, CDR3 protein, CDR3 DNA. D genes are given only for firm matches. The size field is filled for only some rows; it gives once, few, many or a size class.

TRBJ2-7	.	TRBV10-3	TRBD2	CAINRGGAYEQYF	TGTGCCATCAATCGCGGGGGGGCCTACGAGCAGTACTTC
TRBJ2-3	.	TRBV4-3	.	CASSQDRIGSTSTDTQYF	TGCGCCAGCAGCCAAGATCGGATCGGGAGCACTAGCACAGATACGCAGTATTTT
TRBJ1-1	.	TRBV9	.	CASSVGSGAGSKAFF	TGTGCCAGCAGCGTAGGGTCAGGGGCTGGCTCCAAGGCTTTCTTT
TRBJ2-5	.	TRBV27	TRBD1	CASSPHRQGRETQYF	TGTGCCAGCAGTCCCCACCGACAGGGAAGGGAGACCCAGTACTTC
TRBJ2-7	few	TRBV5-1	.	CASSSGSVKPYEQYF	TGCGCCAGCAGCTCCGGGTCTGTTAAACCCTACGAGCAGTACTTC
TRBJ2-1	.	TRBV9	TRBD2	CASSAPSGHSYNEQFF	TGTGCCAGCAGCGCCCCTAGCGGCCACTCCTACAATGAGCAGTTCTTC
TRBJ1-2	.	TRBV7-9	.	CASSSRGDFYGYTF	TGTGCCAGCAGTTCCCGTGGGGACTTTTATGGCTACACCTTC
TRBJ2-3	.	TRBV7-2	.	CASSPTLDTQYF	TGTGCCAGCAGCCCTACTTTAGATACGCAGTATTTT
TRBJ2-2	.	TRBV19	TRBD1	CASSKGTVGTGELFF	TGTGCCAGTAGTAAGGGGACAGTCGGGACCGGGGAGCTGTTTTTT
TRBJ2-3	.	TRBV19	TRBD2	CASNSGGEADTQYF	TGTGCCAGTAACTCGGGGGGTGAGGCAGATACGCAGTATTTT
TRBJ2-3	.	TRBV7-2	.	CASSLEGINRADTQYF	TGTGCCAGCAGCTTAGAGGGGATTAATCGTGCAGATACGCAGTATTTT
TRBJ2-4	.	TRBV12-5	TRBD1	CASGLPRGQGITIQYF	TGTGCTAGTGGTTTGCCCAGGGGACAGGGAATCACCATTCAGTACTTC
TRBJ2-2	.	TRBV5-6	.	CASSLAGNTGELFF	TGTGCCAGCAGCTTGGCAGGGAACACCGGGGAGCTGTTTTTT
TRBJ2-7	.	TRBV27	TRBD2	CASSLGGSSYEQYF	TGTGCCAGCAGCCTCGGGGGGAGCTCCTACGAGCAGTACTTC
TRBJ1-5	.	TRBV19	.	CASSMLPGSNQPQHF	TGTGCCAGTAGTATGTTGCCTGGCAGCAATCAGCCCCAGCATTTT
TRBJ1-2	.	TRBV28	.	CASTPGSGVVGYTF	TGTGCCAGCACCCCCGGGTCAGGGGTGGTTGGCTACACCTTC
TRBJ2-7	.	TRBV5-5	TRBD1	CASSAYRGAYEQYF	TGTGCCAGCAGCGCCTACAGGGGGGCCTACGAGCAGTACTTC
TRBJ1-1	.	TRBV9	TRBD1	CASSAPQGRDTEAFF	TGTGCCAGCAGCGCACCACAGGGGAGAGACACTGAAGCTTTCTTT
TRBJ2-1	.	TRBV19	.	CASSIRRGSDTYNEQFF	TGTGCCAGTAGTATTCGACGGGGTAGCGATACCTACAATGAGCAGTTCTTC
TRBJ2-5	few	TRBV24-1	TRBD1	CATSDRRDRQETQYF	TGTGCCACCAGTGATCGAAGGGACAGACAAGAGACCCAGTACTTC
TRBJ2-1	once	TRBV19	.	CASSIGQLEQFF	TGTGCCAGTAGTATAGGACAGCTCGAGCAGTTCTTC
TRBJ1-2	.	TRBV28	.	CASSGLVKPGQGSPYGYTF	TGTGCCAGCAGTGGTTTGGTCAAGCCTGGTCAGGGGTCACCCTATGGCTACACCTTC
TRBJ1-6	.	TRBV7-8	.	CASSPGIYNSPLHF	TGTGCCAGCAGCCCGGGAATTTATAATTCACCCCTCCACTTT
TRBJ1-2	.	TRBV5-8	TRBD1	CASWTGLGNGYTF	TGTGCCAGCTGGACAGGCTTAGGAAATGGCTACACCTTC
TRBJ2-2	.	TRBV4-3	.	CASSQRTANTGELFF	TGCGCCAGCAGCCAAAGAACAGCGAACACCGGGGAGCTGTTTTTT
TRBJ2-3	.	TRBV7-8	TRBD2	CASSFLAGGLTDTQYF	TGTGCCAGCAGTTTTCTAGCGGGGGGGCTAACAGATACGCAGTATTTT
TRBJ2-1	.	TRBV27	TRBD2	CASSLLLAGGNEQFF	TGTGCCAGCAGTTTATTACTAGCGGGAGGCAATGAGCAGTTCTTC
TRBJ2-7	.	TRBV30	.	CAWSVQSSYEQYF	TGTGCCTGGAGTGTACAGAGCTCCTACGAGCAGTACTTC
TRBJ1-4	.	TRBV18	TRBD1	CASSPGTGGEKLFF	TGTGCCAGCTCACCGGGGACAGGGGGCGAAAAACTGTTTTTT
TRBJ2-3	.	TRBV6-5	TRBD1	CASRATGFHRDTQYF	TGTGCCAGCAGGGCGACAGGGTTCCACAGAGATACGCAGTATTTT
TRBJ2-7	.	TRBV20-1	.	CSASIGAFYEQYF	TGCAGTGCTAGTATAGGGGCCTTCTACGAGCAGTACTTC
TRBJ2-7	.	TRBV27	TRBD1	CASSPRQGTYEQYF	TGTGCCAGCAGTCCCCGACAGGGTACCTACGAGCAGTACTTC
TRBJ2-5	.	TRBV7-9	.	CASSLPSGETQYF	TGTGCCAGCAGCTTACCTAGTGGCGAGACCCAGTACTTC
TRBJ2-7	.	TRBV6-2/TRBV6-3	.	CASSYSTGYEQYF	TGTGCCAGCAGTTACTCGACAGGCTACGAGCAGTACTTC